One sample yielded the 27 T cell receptor beta chains listed below, sequenced in a study of shared clonotypes between healthy human individuals (dated by TCRdb to 2018 to 2021). Library prep was done by the immunoSEQ multiplex PCR assay. TCRdb retrieved this table from immuneACCESS and kept in-frame rearrangements only. Not all clones are present; in checked studies, unresolved V genes account for under half, and no reason is known for the remainder. Counted in this sample were about 550,000 clones; about 95% of them appeared once. Together, the top ten hold 0.09% to 0.13% of the sample. For the CD8 naive samples, CD45RO-negative cells were positively selected for CCR7, yielding a CD45RA+CCR7+ population from which TemRA cells were excluded. Sequencing input: naive CD8+ T cells sorted from blood. Taken with the paper, the label for cell subset or site translates to: CD45RA+CCR7+. The source is a woman between 25 and 40 years old in good health.

V usage is TRBV9 and J usage is TRBJ2-1, with 8 bases identical to TRBD1. This CDR3 is 15 amino acids long. Germline V lookup: CDR1 SGDLS, CDR2 YYNGEE. Trimming at V came to 3 bases and at J to 6 bases, leaving 8 bases not matched to a gene. CDR3: CASSGGQEPPNEQFF. The CDR3, as DNA: TGTGCCAGCAGCGGGGGACAGGAGCCCCCCAATGAGCAGTTCTTC.

The J gene is TRBJ1-1, the V gene TRBV2, with 8 bases identical to TRBD1. Looked up from germline, CDR1 is SNHLY and CDR2 is FYNNEI. CDR3 size: 17 residues. V shed 0 bases and J 0 bases; nucleotides not matched to a gene: 6. The CDR3 coding sequence is TGTGCCAGCAGTGAAGCGGAGACAGGGGTCCTGAACACTGAAGCTTTCTTT. It translates to CASSEAETGVLNTEAFF.

The CDR3 region is CASSPDGGGGYGYTF. CDR3 bases: TGTGCCAGCAGCCCAGACGGGGGCGGGGGTTATGGCTACACCTTC. This chain links TRBV7-2 with TRBJ1-2; D might be TRBD1 (6 bases). The CDR3 sequence is 15 residues long. The germline V and J ends were trimmed by 5 bases and 5 bases, with 18 bases remaining between them. Germline-derived CDR1 and CDR2 are SGHTA and FQGNSA. Combining the CDR3 with reference TRBV7-2 and TRBJ1-2 gives the whole variable domain GAGVSQSPSNKVTEKGKDVELRCDPISGHTALYWYRQSLGQGLEFLIYFQGNSAPDKSGLPSDRFSAERTGGSVSTLTIQRTQQEDSAVYLCASSPDGGGGYGYTFGSGTRLTVV.

The table lists this clone with a count of one. The V call is TRBV15, the J call TRBJ2-1; TRBD2 agrees at 10 bases. V gave up 5 bases and J gave up 8 bases; unmatched junction bases: 12. Germline V gene lookup returns CDR1 LNHNV and CDR2 YYDKDF (reference sequence). The CDR3 extends over 16 amino acids. This chain's CDR3 is CATSFWTSGLVDEQFF. The CDR3 DNA reads as TGTGCCACCAGCTTTTGGACTAGCGGCCTGGTCGATGAGCAGTTCTTC.

V usage is TRBV6-1 and J usage is TRBJ1-1, with D maybe TRBD1 (5 bases). The ends were cut back, 11 bases at V and 1 base at J, with 14 bases in the middle. The V gene's germline CDR1 is MNHNS and CDR2 SASEGT. This CDR3 contains 13 residues. This chain's CDR3 is CACPGWGNTEAFF. DNA for the CDR3: TGTGCCTGCCCAGGGTGGGGGAACACTGAAGCTTTCTTT.

The CDR3 loop is CASSPGLAAANYEQYF. The CDR3 bases are TGTGCCAGCAGTCCGGGTCTGGCGGCCGCGAACTACGAGCAGTACTTC. The genes are TRBV27 and TRBJ2-7; D call uncertain. Trimming took off 5 bases at V and 3 bases at J, with 20 bases between the two ends. Germline lookup yields CDR1 MNHEY and CDR2 SMNVEV (reference sequence). This CDR3 comprises 16 residues.

This chain links TRBV4-1 with TRBJ2-7; 12 nucleotides match TRBD1. CDR1 is MGHRA, CDR2 YSYEKL, per germline. CDR3 length equals 20 residues. Unmatched junction bases numbered 16, after V lost 0 bases and J lost 4 bases. The DNA for the CDR3 is TGCGCCAGCAGCCAAGAGTTCGGGACAGGGGGCGTAAGCGGGTTTTACGAGCAGTACTTC. Protein: CASSQEFGTGGVSGFYEQYF.

The sample holds one count of this clone. The chain carries TRBV7-8 and TRBJ2-5; D is uncertain. Near its end, the DNA agrees better with TRBJ2-7, so the J call may be wrong. The CDR3 is 14 amino acids. Looked up from germline, CDR1 is SGHVS and CDR2 is FQNEAQ. This CDR3 reads CASSLALTPYEQYF. CDR3 in DNA: TGTGCCAGCAGCTTAGCGTTAACTCCCTACGAGCAGTACTTC.

This chain connects TRBV19 to TRBJ1-5, with D uncertain. This CDR3 is built from 14 residues. Germline CDR1 LNHDA, CDR2 SQIVND (reference sequence). Between the trimmed V and J ends, which lost 6 bases and 0 bases, there was a span of 9 bases. CDR3 in amino acids: CASSPSISNQPQHF. CDR3 coding DNA: TGTGCCAGTAGCCCCTCCATTAGCAATCAGCCCCAGCATTTT.

The chain employs TRBV28 and TRBJ2-7, with D unresolved. With 6 bases removed from V and 3 bases from J, the gap between germline ends came to 21 bases. The length of the CDR3 is 16 residues. The germline CDR1 and CDR2 sequences are MDHEN and SYDVKM. The CDR3 protein is CASSPPRRAFDYEQYF. The CDR3 nucleotides are TGTGCCAGCAGCCCTCCGAGACGGGCCTTCGACTACGAGCAGTACTTC.

The V gene is TRBV28, the J gene TRBJ1-1; D might be TRBD1 (5 bases). The length of the CDR3 is 15 residues. V was pared by 1 base and J by 5 bases, with 14 bases between. The germline V gene encodes CDR1 MDHEN and CDR2 SYDVKM. Here the CDR3 DNA reads TGTGCCAGCAGTTTATTCAGGGTACATGGGACTGAAGCTTTCTTT. Translating gives CASSLFRVHGTEAFF.

The rearrangement links TRBV6-5 to TRBJ2-7, with D possibly being TRBD2 (5 bases). V was pared by 6 bases and J by 6 bases, with 15 bases between. Germline V CDR1 and CDR2: MNHEY, SVGAGI. CDR3 length: 13 residues. CDR3 loop: CASSHHLAGEQYF. CDR3 nucleotides: TGTGCCAGCAGCCACCACCTGGCGGGCGAGCAGTACTTC.

V gene TRBV28 combines with J gene TRBJ2-2; D is uncertain. The CDR3 has 12 amino acids. V shed 5 bases and J shed 5 bases, with 6 bases lying between them. Germline CDR1 MDHEN, CDR2 SYDVKM. Here the CDR3 reads CASSVLTGELFF. In nucleotides, the CDR3 is TGTGCCAGCAGTGTTTTGACCGGGGAGCTGTTTTTT.

This clone was recorded only once. CDR3 nucleotides: TGTGCCAGCAGGACGGGACAGGGTCTCTACGAGCAGTACTTC. As protein: CASRTGQGLYEQYF. V is TRBV2 and J is TRBJ2-7, with 9 nucleotides matching TRBD1. The CDR3 spans 14 residues. Germline lookup yields CDR1 SNHLY and CDR2 FYNNEI. Trimming took 6 bases from V and 3 from J; bases not matched to a gene: 6.

This chain links TRBV9 with TRBJ1-1; possible D gene TRBD1, 6 bases. Germline V CDR1 and CDR2: SGDLS, YYNGEE. This CDR3 contains 14 residues. The ends were cut back, 7 bases at V and 8 bases at J, with 21 bases in the middle. The CDR3 spells CASGGGPPDREAFF. Here the CDR3 DNA reads TGTGCCAGCGGCGGGGGGCCCCCGGATAGGGAAGCTTTCTTT.

This chain joins TRBV9 and TRBJ2-1; D gene unclear. CDR3 length: 14 residues. The germline gives CDR1 SGDLS, CDR2 YYNGEE. The V gene lost 6 bases and the J gene lost 0 bases, with 10 bases spanning the gap. CDR3 protein: CASTDGYSYNEQFF. In DNA, the CDR3 is TGTGCCAGCACTGACGGATACTCCTACAATGAGCAGTTCTTC.

The chain carries TRBV27 and TRBJ2-1; 9 positions match TRBD2. In germline, CDR1 is MNHEY, CDR2 SMNVEV (reference sequence). Trimming cost V 5 bases and J 8 bases; bases outside gene matches: 13. This CDR3 has 16 amino acids. The CDR3 loop is CASSHLAGSSVDEQFF. DNA of the CDR3: TGTGCCAGCAGTCACCTAGCGGGAAGTTCCGTCGATGAGCAGTTCTTC.

This sequence joins TRBV11-2 and TRBJ2-1; 7 bases are shared with TRBD2. The CDR3 covers 15 residues. Germline CDR1 and CDR2: SGHAT and FQNNGV. V was clipped by 5 bases and J by 6 bases; unmatched bases: 10. CDR3 coding DNA: TGTGCCAGCAGCCACCGGGGCGGGAGAGGCAATGAGCAGTTCTTC. It encodes CASSHRGGRGNEQFF.

The chain links TRBV5-1 to TRBJ2-1; possibly TRBD2 for D (6 bases). Trimming left V 0 bases short and J 4 bases short, with 14 bases between. The CDR3 consists of 16 residues. The germline V gene encodes CDR1 SGHRS and CDR2 YFSETQ. The CDR3 region has the DNA TGCGCCAGCAGCTTGGACGGGAGTCTAAAATACAATGAGCAGTTCTTC. This gives the protein CASSLDGSLKYNEQFF.

V usage is TRBV5-6 and J usage is TRBJ2-7, with D perhaps assigned TRBD1 or TRBD2 (5 bases each). Trimming removed 3 bases from V and 0 bases from J, with 10 bases in between. Germline CDR1 is SGHDT and CDR2 is YYEEEE. The length of the CDR3 is 14 residues. The CDR3 is CASSSGTISYEQYF. DNA for the CDR3: TGTGCCAGCAGCTCCGGGACCATCTCCTACGAGCAGTACTTC.

This clone was recorded only once. V usage is TRBV7-8 and J usage is TRBJ1-2; 10 bases are a match to TRBD1. This CDR3 has 15 residues. Germline V gene data show CDR1 as SGHVS and CDR2 as FQNEAQ. V dropped 5 bases and J dropped 3; count of bases not matched to a gene: 6. This CDR3 reads CASSLEDRGYYGYTF. CDR3 nucleotides: TGTGCCAGCAGCCTAGAGGACAGGGGGTACTATGGCTACACCTTC.

The CDR3 here is CASSLVPESNTIYF. The CDR3 nucleotides read TGTGCCAGCAGCTTGGTTCCAGAATCCAACACCATATATTTT. The chain combines TRBV5-5 with TRBJ1-3; D is unclear. This CDR3 contains 14 residues. The V end was cut by 0 bases, the J end by 7 bases, with 11 bases between. Germline V lookup: CDR1 SGHKS, CDR2 YYEKEE (reference sequence).

This clone occurred a few times. The chain has TRBV2 and TRBJ2-1; the D is unclear. Germline V gene sequence: CDR1 SNHLY, CDR2 FYNNEI. The CDR3 extends over 16 amino acids. The V end lost 3 bases, the J end lost 6 bases, and 18 bases lay between the germline ends. Written as DNA, the CDR3 is TGTGCCAGCAGTGAGCTTTTTAGGGCTAACCTCAATGAGCAGTTCTTC. Residues: CASSELFRANLNEQFF.

In the case of this clone: In the same sample, other DNA sequences code for this CDR3. CDR3 sequence (DNA): TGTGCCAGCAGTGTTTACGAGCAGTACTTC. This encodes CASSVYEQYF. V is TRBV2 and J is TRBJ2-7, with D hard to call. The CDR3 extends over 10 amino acids. Trimming shortened V by 4 bases and J by 4 bases, and 2 bases separated the two germline ends. CDR1 SNHLY and CDR2 FYNNEI come from the germline V gene.

This clone was observed once. The chain carries TRBV11-2 and TRBJ2-7; D gene unclear. Trimming removed 4 bases at V and 0 bases at J, with 10 bases between. Germline CDR1 is SGHAT and CDR2 is FQNNGV. This CDR3 comprises 14 residues. In nucleotides, the CDR3 is TGTGCCAGCAGCTACCCTCATAGCTCCTACGAGCAGTACTTC. It codes for CASSYPHSSYEQYF. Variable domain in full (rest from reference TRBV11-2 and TRBJ2-7): EAGVAQSPRYKIIEKRQSVAFWCNPISGHATLYWYQQILGQGPKLLIQFQNNGVVDDSQLPKDRFSAERLKGVDSTLKIQPAKLEDSAVYLCASSYPHSSYEQYFGPGTRLTVT.

This clone appeared a few times. The gene calls are TRBV9 and TRBJ2-2, with 10 bases aligning to TRBD2. The CDR3 extends over 18 amino acids. Germline-derived CDR1 and CDR2 are SGDLS and YYNGEE. After removal of 0 bases from V and 1 base from J, the junction contained 6 bases not matched to a gene. The CDR3 DNA reads TGTGCCAGCAGCGTAGATCCTAGCGGGAGCGGGAACACCGGGGAGCTGTTTTTT. As protein: CASSVDPSGSGNTGELFF.

This chain uses TRBV30 with TRBJ1-1; 7 bases line up with TRBD1. The CDR3 consists of 14 residues. The J segment lost 1 base and the V segment lost 5 bases, leaving 7 bases of the junction unmatched. The V gene's germline CDR1 is GTSNPN and CDR2 SVGIG (reference sequence). The CDR3 loop reads CAWDTGTENTEAFF. CDR3 in DNA: TGTGCCTGGGATACCGGGACAGAGAACACTGAAGCTTTCTTT.